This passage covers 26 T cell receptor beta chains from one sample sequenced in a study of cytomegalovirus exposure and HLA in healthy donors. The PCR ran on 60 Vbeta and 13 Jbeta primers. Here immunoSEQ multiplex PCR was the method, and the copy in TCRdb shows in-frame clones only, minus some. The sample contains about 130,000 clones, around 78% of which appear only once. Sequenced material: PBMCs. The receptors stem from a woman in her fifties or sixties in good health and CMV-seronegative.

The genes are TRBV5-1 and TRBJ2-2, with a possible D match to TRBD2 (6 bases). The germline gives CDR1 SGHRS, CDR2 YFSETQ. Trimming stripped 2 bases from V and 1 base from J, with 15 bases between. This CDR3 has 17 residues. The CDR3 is CASSLSGGNLNTGELFF. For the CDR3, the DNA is TGCGCCAGCAGCTTATCTGGGGGGAATCTGAACACCGGGGAGCTGTTTTTT.

CDR3 loop: CASSQRWHNTDTQYF. The CDR3 DNA follows: TGCGCCAGCAGCCAACGCTGGCATAACACAGATACGCAGTATTTT. V and J are TRBV4-3 and TRBJ2-3; D ambiguous. Germline V CDR1 and CDR2: LGHNA, YSLEER. Trimming cost V 2 bases and J 2 bases, with 11 bases left between them. The CDR3 extends over 15 amino acids.

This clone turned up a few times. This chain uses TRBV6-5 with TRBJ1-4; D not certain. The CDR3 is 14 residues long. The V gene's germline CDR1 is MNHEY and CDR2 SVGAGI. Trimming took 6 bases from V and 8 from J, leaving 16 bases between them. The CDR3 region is CASSRAGWGEKLFF. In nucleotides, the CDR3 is TGTGCCAGCAGCCGCGCGGGGTGGGGAGAAAAACTGTTTTTT.

CDR3 nucleotide sequence: TGTGCCAGTAGTAAGACAGGACTGAACACTGAAGCTTTCTTT. This translates into CASSKTGLNTEAFF. The chain has TRBV19 and TRBJ1-1; D might be TRBD1 (6 bases). From germline, CDR1 is LNHDA and CDR2 SQIVND (reference sequence). Trimming pared 4 bases from V and 0 bases from J, leaving 9 bases between. The CDR3 sequence is 14 residues long.

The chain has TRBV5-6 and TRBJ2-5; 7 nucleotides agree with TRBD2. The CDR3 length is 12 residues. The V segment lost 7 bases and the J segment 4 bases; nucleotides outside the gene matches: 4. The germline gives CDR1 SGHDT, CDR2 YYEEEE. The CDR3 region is CASARGVETQYF. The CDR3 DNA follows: TGTGCCAGCGCTCGGGGGGTAGAGACCCAGTACTTC.

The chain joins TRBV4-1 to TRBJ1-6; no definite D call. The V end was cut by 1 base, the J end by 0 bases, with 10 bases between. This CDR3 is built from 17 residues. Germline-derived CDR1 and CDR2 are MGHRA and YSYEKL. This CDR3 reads CASSQVPRSSYNSPLHF. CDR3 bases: TGCGCCAGCAGCCAAGTTCCGAGGAGCTCCTATAATTCACCCCTCCACTTT.

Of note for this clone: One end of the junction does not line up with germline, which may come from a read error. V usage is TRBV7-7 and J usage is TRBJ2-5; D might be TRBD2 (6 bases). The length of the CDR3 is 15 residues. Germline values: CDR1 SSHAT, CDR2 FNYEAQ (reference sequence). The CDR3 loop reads CASSPTGTPEETQYF. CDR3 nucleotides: TGTGCTAGCAGCCCTACCGGGACTCCAGAAGAGACCCAGTACTTC. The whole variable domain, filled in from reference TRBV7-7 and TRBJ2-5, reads GAGVSQSPRYKVTKRGQDVTLRCDPISSHATLYWYQQALGQGPEFLTYFNYEAQPDKSGLPSDRFSAERPEGSISTLTIQRTEQRDSAMYRCASSPTGTPEETQYFGPGTRLLVL.

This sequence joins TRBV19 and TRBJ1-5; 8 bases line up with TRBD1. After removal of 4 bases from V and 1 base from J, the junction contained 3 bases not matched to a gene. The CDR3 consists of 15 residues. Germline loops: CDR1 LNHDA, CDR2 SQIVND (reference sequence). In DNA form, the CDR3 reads TGTGCCAGTAGTAGCGGACAGGGAAGCAATCAGCCCCAGCATTTT. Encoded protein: CASSSGQGSNQPQHF.

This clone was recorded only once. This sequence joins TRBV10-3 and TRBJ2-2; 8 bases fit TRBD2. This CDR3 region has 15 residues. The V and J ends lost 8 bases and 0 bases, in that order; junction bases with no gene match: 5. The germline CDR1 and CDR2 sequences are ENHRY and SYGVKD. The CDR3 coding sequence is TGTGCCATCTGGCGCGGGAGGACGAACACCGGGGAGCTGTTTTTT. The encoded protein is CAIWRGRTNTGELFF.

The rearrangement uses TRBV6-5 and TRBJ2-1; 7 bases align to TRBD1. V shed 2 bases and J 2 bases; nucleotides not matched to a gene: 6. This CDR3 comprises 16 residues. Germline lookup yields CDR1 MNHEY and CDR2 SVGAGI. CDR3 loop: CASSYATGRTYNEQFF. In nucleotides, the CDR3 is TGTGCCAGCAGTTACGCGACAGGGCGGACCTACAATGAGCAGTTCTTC.

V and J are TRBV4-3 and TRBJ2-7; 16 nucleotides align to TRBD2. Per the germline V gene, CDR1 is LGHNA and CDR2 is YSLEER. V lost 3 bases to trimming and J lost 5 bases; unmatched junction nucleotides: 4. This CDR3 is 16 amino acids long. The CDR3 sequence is CASSHLGTSGGDEQYF. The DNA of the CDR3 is TGCGCCAGCAGCCACCTTGGGACTAGCGGGGGGGACGAGCAGTACTTC.

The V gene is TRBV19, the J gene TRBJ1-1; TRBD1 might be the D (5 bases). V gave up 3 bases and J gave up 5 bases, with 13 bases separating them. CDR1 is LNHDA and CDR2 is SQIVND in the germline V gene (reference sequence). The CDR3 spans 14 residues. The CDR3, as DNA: TGTGCCAGTAGTATCCGGGGCGGGGGGACTGAAGCTTTCTTT. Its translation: CASSIRGGGTEAFF. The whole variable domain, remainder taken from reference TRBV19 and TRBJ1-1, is DGGITQSPKYLFRKEGQNVTLSCEQNLNHDAMYWYRQDPGQGLRLIYYSQIVNDFQKGDIAEGYSVSREKKESFPLTVTSAQKNPTAFYLCASSIRGGGTEAFFGQGTRLTVV.

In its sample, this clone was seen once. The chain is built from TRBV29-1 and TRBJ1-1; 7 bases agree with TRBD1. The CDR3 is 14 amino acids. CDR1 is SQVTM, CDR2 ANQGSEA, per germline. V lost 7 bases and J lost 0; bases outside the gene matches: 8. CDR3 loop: CSAYEGQLNTEAFF. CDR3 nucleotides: TGCAGCGCCTACGAGGGACAGCTGAACACTGAAGCTTTCTTT.

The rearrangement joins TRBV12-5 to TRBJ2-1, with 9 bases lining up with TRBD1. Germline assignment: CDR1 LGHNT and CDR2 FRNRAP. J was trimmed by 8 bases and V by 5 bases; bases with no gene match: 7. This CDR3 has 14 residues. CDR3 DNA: TGTGCTAGTGGTCTACAGGGGGCAGAGGATGAGCAGTTCTTC. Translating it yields CASGLQGAEDEQFF.

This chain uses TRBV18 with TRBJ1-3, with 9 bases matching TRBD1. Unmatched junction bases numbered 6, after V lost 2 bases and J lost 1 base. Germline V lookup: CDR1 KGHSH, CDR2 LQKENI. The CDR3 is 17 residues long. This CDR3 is CASSPTGQGSSGNTIYF. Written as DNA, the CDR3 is TGTGCCAGCTCACCAACGGGACAGGGTTCGTCTGGAAACACCATATATTTT.

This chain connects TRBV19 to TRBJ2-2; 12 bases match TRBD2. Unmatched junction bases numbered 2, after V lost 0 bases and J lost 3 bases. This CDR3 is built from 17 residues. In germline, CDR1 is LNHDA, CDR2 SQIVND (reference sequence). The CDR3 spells CASSIDTSGRHTGELFF. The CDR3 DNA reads TGTGCCAGTAGTATAGATACTAGCGGGAGGCACACCGGGGAGCTGTTTTTT.

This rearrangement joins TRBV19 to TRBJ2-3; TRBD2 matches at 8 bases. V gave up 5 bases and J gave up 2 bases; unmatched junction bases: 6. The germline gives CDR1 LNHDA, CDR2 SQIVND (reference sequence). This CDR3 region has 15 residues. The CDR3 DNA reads TGTGCCAGTAGTCTACTAGCGGCCCTCACAGATACGCAGTATTTT. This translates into CASSLLAALTDTQYF.

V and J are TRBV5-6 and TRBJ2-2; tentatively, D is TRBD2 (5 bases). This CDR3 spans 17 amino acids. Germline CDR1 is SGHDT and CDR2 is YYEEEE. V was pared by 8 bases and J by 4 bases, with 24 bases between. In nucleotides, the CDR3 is TGTGCCAGTCCCCCGGGAAACGAATACTGCGGCACCGGGGAGCTGTTTTTT. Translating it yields CASPPGNEYCGTGELFF.

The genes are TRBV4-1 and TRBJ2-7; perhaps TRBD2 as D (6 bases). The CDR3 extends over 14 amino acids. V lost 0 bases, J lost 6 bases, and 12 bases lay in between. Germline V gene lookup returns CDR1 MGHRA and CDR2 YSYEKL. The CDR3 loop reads CASSQDSGTSEQYF. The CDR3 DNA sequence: TGCGCCAGCAGCCAAGATTCGGGGACTTCCGAGCAGTACTTC.

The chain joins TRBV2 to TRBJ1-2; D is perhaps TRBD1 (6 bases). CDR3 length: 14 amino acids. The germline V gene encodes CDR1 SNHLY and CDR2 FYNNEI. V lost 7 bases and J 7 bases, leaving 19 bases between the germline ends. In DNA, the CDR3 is TGTGCCAGCACCCCAGTTAGGGGGAGAGTTGGCTACACCTTC. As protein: CASTPVRGRVGYTF.

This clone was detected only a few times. This CDR3 is CATAHGGTDTQYF. In DNA form, the CDR3 reads TGTGCCACGGCCCACGGGGGCACAGATACGCAGTATTTT. The chain combines TRBV6-6 with TRBJ2-3; maybe TRBD2 (5 bases). Between the trimmed V and J ends, which lost 10 bases and 1 base, there was a span of 12 bases. Germline V lookup: CDR1 MNHNY, CDR2 SVGAGI (reference sequence). The CDR3 is made up of 13 amino acids.

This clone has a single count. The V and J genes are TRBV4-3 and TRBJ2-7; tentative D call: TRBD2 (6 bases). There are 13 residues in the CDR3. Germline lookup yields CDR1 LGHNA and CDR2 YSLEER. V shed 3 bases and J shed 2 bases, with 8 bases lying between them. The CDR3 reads CASSQGGTYEQYF. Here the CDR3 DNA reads TGCGCCAGCAGCCAGGGAGGTACCTACGAGCAGTACTTC.

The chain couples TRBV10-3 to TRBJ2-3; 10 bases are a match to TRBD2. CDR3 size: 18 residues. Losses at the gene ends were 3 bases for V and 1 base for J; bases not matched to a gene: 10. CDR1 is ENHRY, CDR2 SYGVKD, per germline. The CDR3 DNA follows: TGTGCCATCAGTGATATGTCTAGCGGGAGCGGGGGCACAGATACGCAGTATTTT. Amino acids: CAISDMSSGSGGTDTQYF.

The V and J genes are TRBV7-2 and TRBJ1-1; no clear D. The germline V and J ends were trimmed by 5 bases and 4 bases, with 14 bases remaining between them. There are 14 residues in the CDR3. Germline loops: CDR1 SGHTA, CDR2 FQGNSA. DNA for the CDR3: TGTGCCAGCAGCGGAGAAAGGATCGGCACTGAAGCTTTCTTT. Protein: CASSGERIGTEAFF. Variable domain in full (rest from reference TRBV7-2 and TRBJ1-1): GAGVSQSPSNKVTEKGKDVELRCDPISGHTALYWYRQSLGQGLEFLIYFQGNSAPDKSGLPSDRFSAERTGGSVSTLTIQRTQQEDSAVYLCASSGERIGTEAFFGQGTRLTVV.

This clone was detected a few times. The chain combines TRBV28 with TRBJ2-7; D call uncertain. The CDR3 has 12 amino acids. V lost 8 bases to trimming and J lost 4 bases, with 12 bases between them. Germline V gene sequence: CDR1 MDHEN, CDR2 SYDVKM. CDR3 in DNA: TGTGCCAGCGGTCGACCTAGTTACGAGCAGTACTTC. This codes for CASGRPSYEQYF.

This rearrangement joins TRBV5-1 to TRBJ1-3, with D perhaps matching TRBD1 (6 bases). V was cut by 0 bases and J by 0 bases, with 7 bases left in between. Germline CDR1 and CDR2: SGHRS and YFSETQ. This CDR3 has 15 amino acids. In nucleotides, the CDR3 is TGCGCCAGCAGCTTGGAGGACAGCTCTGGAAACACCATATATTTT. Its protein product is CASSLEDSSGNTIYF.